This record looks at one T cell receptor (beta chain) sequence and its context. This clone was seen a single time. Its antigen is unknown. The sample holds no much larger clone one base away, and base qualities are not on file. This sample was included in a study of blood T cell repertoires in COVID-19 (dated by TCRdb to about 2020). At the level of the whole study: Samples from collaborators originated in the United States, Italy and Spain and spanned both the acute and convalescent phases of COVID-19. The material from the prospective study consisted of cDNA or gDNA derived from T cells, B-cell-depleted T cells, or PBMCs. The dataset comprised deeply sampled blood TCRbeta repertoires from subjects exposed to, actively infected with, or recovered from COVID-19. A freely available public database, intended as a resource for researchers studying the immune response to SARS-CoV-2, is where the repertoires were released. The samples were drawn from the first 160 participants of the ongoing ImmuneRACE study and from 950 to 1,500 subjects provided by 6 global collaborators. Nearly every sample came with metadata listing a de-identified subject ID, COVID-19 status, age in years and sex. Where available, HLA class I and class II types were obtained from metadata supplied by the sample provider rather than from assay-based typing. Summary of the overall study and its limitations: How much clinical and demographic metadata was included differed by source and by participant, and the metadata was provided uncurated.

TCRbeta CDR3 regions were amplified from genomic DNA by means of the immunoSEQ Assay, a bias-controlled multiplex PCR. In the authors' own workflow: The number of nucleated cells in each sample was estimated from the amplification of reference gene primers within the assay. Sequence reads were collapsed and filtered to measure the absolute abundance of every unique TCRbeta CDR3 rearrangement. Productive Simpson clonality was computed per sample as the square root of Simpson's diversity index over productive rearrangements. What TCRdb holds here is the immuneACCESS table cut down to in-frame rearrangements. Part of the clones is not present; checked against another copy, under half of the missing clones reflect an unresolved V gene, and the others are unexplained. V, J and clone size derive from that table, while D and trimming were established from the DNA sequence. The sample data list around 230,000 clones, and 86% of these were observed just once. The ten largest clones represent under 4% of the sample.

Enrolling through a virtual design, the prospective study's participants ranged in age from roughly 18 to 90 years and lived across about two dozen United States geographic areas. In the prospective study, participants were assigned to cohorts based on the clinical history participants reported in a screening survey and a study questionnaire. Mobile phlebotomists in the prospective study collected whole blood, serum and a nasopharyngeal or oropharyngeal swab from every participant. Participants in the prospective study had the option to provide additional blood draws and questionnaires over a 2-month period. Before DNA extraction, blood samples from the prospective study were shipped at room temperature or frozen. Input material: PBMCs or T cells enriched from blood (not recorded which). This clonotype originated in a woman aged 40 to 50 with acute COVID-19.

The CDR3 reads as follows: CASSPRGLGATIQPSTDTQYF. Read as DNA, the sequence is TGTGCCAGCAGCCCGAGAGGGCTGGGGGCAACAATACAACCTAGCACAGATACGCAGTATTTT. The rearrangement combines TRBV7-6 with TRBJ2-3; possibly the D gene is TRBD1, per 6 matching bases. The CDR1 and CDR2 encoded by the germline V gene are SGHVS and FNYEAQ. V is cut by 5 bases and J by 0 bases, and the space between the germline ends is 30 bases. The CDR3 spans 21 residues, from the cysteine through the phenylalanine. Only the CDR3 DNA stays, 63 bases, in frame from base 1.